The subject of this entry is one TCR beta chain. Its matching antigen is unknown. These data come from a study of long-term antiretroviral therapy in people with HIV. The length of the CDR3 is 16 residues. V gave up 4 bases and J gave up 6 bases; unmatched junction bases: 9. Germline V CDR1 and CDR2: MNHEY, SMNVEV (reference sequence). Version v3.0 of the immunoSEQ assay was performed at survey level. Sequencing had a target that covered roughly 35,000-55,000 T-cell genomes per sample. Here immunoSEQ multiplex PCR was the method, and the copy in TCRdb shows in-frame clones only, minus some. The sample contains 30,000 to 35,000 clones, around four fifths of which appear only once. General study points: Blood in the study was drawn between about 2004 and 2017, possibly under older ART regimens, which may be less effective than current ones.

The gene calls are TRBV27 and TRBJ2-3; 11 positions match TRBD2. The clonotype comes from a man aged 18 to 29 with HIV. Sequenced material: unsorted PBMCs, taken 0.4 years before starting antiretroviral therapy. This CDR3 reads CASSYLTSGISDTQYF. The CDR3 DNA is TGTGCCAGCAGTTACCTGACTAGCGGGATATCGGATACGCAGTATTTT.